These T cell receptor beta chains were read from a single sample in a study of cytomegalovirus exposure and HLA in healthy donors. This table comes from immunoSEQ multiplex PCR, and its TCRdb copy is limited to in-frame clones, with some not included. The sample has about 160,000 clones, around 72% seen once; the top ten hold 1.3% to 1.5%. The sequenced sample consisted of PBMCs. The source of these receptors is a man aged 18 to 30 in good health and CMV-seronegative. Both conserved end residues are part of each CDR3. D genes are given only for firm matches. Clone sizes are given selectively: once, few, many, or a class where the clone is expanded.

CDR3 protein: CASSPNVWSDSYEQYF
CDR3 DNA: TGTGCCAGCAGTCCTAATGTCTGGTCGGACTCCTACGAGCAGTACTTC
J gene: TRBJ2-7
CDR3 length: 16
clone size: .
V gene: TRBV28
D gene: .

CDR3 protein: CASRFDRNTGELFF
CDR3 DNA: TGTGCCAGCAGATTTGACAGGAACACCGGGGAGCTGTTTTTT
J gene: TRBJ2-2
CDR3 length: 14
clone size: .
V gene: TRBV7-9
D gene: .

CDR3 protein: CSISGLGPYEQYF
CDR3 DNA: TGCAGCATCTCGGGACTTGGACCCTACGAGCAGTACTTC
J gene: TRBJ2-7
CDR3 length: 13
clone size: .
V gene: TRBV29-1
D gene: .

CDR3 protein: CASSPGAGTGIQETQYF
CDR3 DNA: TGCGCCAGCAGCCCGGGGGCCGGGACAGGGATCCAAGAGACCCAGTACTTC
J gene: TRBJ2-5
CDR3 length: 17
clone size: .
V gene: TRBV5-1
D gene: TRBD1

CDR3 protein: CSSSFSRTSGYNEQFF
CDR3 DNA: TGTTCCAGCAGCTTTTCTAGGACTAGCGGTTACAATGAGCAGTTCTTC
J gene: TRBJ2-1
CDR3 length: 16
clone size: .
V gene: TRBV7-9
D gene: TRBD2

CDR3 protein: CASSEAQGYQPQHF
CDR3 DNA: TGCGCCAGCAGTGAGGCTCAGGGTTATCAGCCCCAGCATTTT
J gene: TRBJ1-5
CDR3 length: 14
clone size: .
V gene: TRBV10-2
D gene: .

CDR3 protein: CASSSLAGVGDEQYF
CDR3 DNA: TGTGCCAGCAGCTCTCTAGCGGGAGTGGGGGACGAGCAGTACTTC
J gene: TRBJ2-7
CDR3 length: 15
clone size: .
V gene: TRBV7-8
D gene: TRBD2

CDR3 protein: CASSPEGVAYGYTF
CDR3 DNA: TGTGCCAGCAGCCCCGAGGGGGTCGCTTATGGCTACACCTTC
J gene: TRBJ1-2
CDR3 length: 14
clone size: .
V gene: TRBV28
D gene: .

CDR3 protein: CASSLGPGTRHYEQYF
CDR3 DNA: TGTGCCAGCAGCTTGGGGCCCGGGACTAGACACTACGAGCAGTACTTC
J gene: TRBJ2-7
CDR3 length: 16
clone size: .
V gene: TRBV7-9
D gene: TRBD2

CDR3 protein: CASSELGTGGEKLFF
CDR3 DNA: TGTGCCAGCAGTGAATTAGGGACAGGGGGTGAAAAACTGTTTTTT
J gene: TRBJ1-4
CDR3 length: 15
clone size: .
V gene: TRBV25-1
D gene: TRBD1

CDR3 protein: CASSTGFEQYF
CDR3 DNA: TGCGCCAGCAGTACCGGGTTCGAGCAGTACTTC
J gene: TRBJ2-7
CDR3 length: 11
clone size: few
V gene: TRBV10-1
D gene: .

CDR3 protein: CASSLSGGYTF
CDR3 DNA: TGTGCCAGCAGCCTCTCCGGGGGCTACACCTTC
J gene: TRBJ1-2
CDR3 length: 11
clone size: .
V gene: TRBV2
D gene: .

CDR3 protein: CASSPTGLAGTEQFF
CDR3 DNA: TGTGCCAGCAGTCCAACCGGACTAGCGGGGACTGAGCAGTTCTTC
J gene: TRBJ2-1
CDR3 length: 15
clone size: .
V gene: TRBV27
D gene: TRBD2

CDR3 protein: CASSQSNRGTYYGYTF
CDR3 DNA: TGCGCCAGCAGCCAATCCAACAGGGGAACGTATTATGGCTACACCTTC
J gene: TRBJ1-2
CDR3 length: 16
clone size: .
V gene: TRBV4-1
D gene: TRBD1

CDR3 protein: CASSLYGTVYNSPLHF
CDR3 DNA: TGTGCCAGCAGCTTGTATGGGACAGTCTATAATTCACCCCTCCACTTT
J gene: TRBJ1-6
CDR3 length: 16
clone size: .
V gene: TRBV5-4
D gene: TRBD1

CDR3 protein: CASSLATGLADYNEQFF
CDR3 DNA: TGTGCCAGCAGCTTAGCGACGGGACTAGCGGACTACAATGAGCAGTTCTTC
J gene: TRBJ2-1
CDR3 length: 17
clone size: .
V gene: TRBV7-6
D gene: TRBD2

CDR3 protein: CASSLRDSGGNTIYF
CDR3 DNA: TGTGCCAGCAGTTTAAGGGACTCGGGTGGAAACACCATATATTTT
J gene: TRBJ1-3
CDR3 length: 15
clone size: .
V gene: TRBV2
D gene: .

CDR3 protein: CASSFSTGATREQYF
CDR3 DNA: TGTGCCAGCAGTTTCTCGACGGGAGCTACACGCGAGCAGTACTTC
J gene: TRBJ2-7
CDR3 length: 15
clone size: few
V gene: TRBV28
D gene: .

CDR3 protein: CASSPPTGGHQPQHF
CDR3 DNA: TGTGCCAGCAGTCCCCCCACGGGGGGCCATCAGCCCCAGCATTTT
J gene: TRBJ1-5
CDR3 length: 15
clone size: .
V gene: TRBV28
D gene: .

CDR3 protein: CASSLGGVSSNVLTF
CDR3 DNA: TGTGCCAGCAGCTTAGGGGGGGTATCCTCCAACGTCCTGACTTTC
J gene: TRBJ2-6
CDR3 length: 15
clone size: .
V gene: TRBV7-7
D gene: .

CDR3 protein: CASSYSIESDEQFF
CDR3 DNA: TGTGCCAGCAGTTACTCGATTGAGTCCGATGAGCAGTTCTTC
J gene: TRBJ2-1
CDR3 length: 14
clone size: .
V gene: TRBV6-6
D gene: .

CDR3 protein: CASSPDRAYQETQYF
CDR3 DNA: TGCGCCAGCAGCCCGGACAGGGCGTACCAAGAGACCCAGTACTTC
J gene: TRBJ2-5
CDR3 length: 15
clone size: .
V gene: TRBV5-1
D gene: TRBD1

CDR3 protein: CASSSGQGKGEQFF
CDR3 DNA: TGCGCCAGCAGCTCGGGACAGGGGAAGGGTGAGCAGTTCTTC
J gene: TRBJ2-1
CDR3 length: 14
clone size: .
V gene: TRBV5-1
D gene: TRBD1

CDR3 protein: CASSPGTSGYEQYF
CDR3 DNA: TGTGCCAGCAGTCCGGGGACTAGCGGCTACGAGCAGTACTTC
J gene: TRBJ2-7
CDR3 length: 14
clone size: .
V gene: TRBV27
D gene: TRBD2

CDR3 protein: CASSRFLGGDGGTDTQYF
CDR3 DNA: TGTGCCAGCAGCCGCTTTTTGGGCGGGGATGGGGGCACAGATACGCAGTATTTT
J gene: TRBJ2-3
CDR3 length: 18
clone size: .
V gene: TRBV9
D gene: .

CDR3 protein: CASSEGRQGSGANVLTF
CDR3 DNA: TGTGCCAGCAGTGAGGGACGACAGGGCTCTGGGGCCAACGTCCTGACTTTC
J gene: TRBJ2-6
CDR3 length: 17
clone size: .
V gene: TRBV6-1
D gene: TRBD1

CDR3 protein: CASSVGASGRDYEQYF
CDR3 DNA: TGTGCCAGCAGCGTAGGAGCTAGCGGGAGGGACTACGAGCAGTACTTC
J gene: TRBJ2-7
CDR3 length: 16
clone size: .
V gene: TRBV9
D gene: TRBD2

CDR3 protein: CASSPSGATDTQYF
CDR3 DNA: TGTGCCAGCAGCCCTAGCGGGGCGACAGATACGCAGTATTTT
J gene: TRBJ2-3
CDR3 length: 14
clone size: .
V gene: TRBV6-4
D gene: TRBD2